Below, one T cell receptor (beta chain) is given with its context. The CDR3 totals 15 residues. The V gene's germline CDR1 is SGHDN and CDR2 FVKESK. The V and J ends lost 4 bases and 7 bases, in that order; junction bases with no gene match: 12. RNA was extracted with the RNeasy kit, and a quantity of roughly 0.45 to 1 ug was reverse transcribed using random hexamers. In TCRdb, the immunoSEQ multiplex PCR reads were re-called with MiXCR into one record per CDR3 protein. The sample consists of more than 250,000 distinct CDR3 sequences, around 92% of them appearing once. These data are taken from a study of CD8 T cells in Susac syndrome.

Sequencing was done on a sample of CD4+ T cells from PBMCs. The gene calls are TRBV14 and TRBJ1-2; 7 bases line up with TRBD1. The receptor's source is a human donor with multiple sclerosis. The CDR3 DNA follows: TGTGCCAGCAGCCCGGCTGGGACAGTCCCCCGTGGCTACACCTTC. Encoded protein: CASSPAGTVPRGYTF.